This entry lists 9 T cell receptor beta chains sequenced from one sample in a study of blood T cell repertoires in COVID-19. TCRdb keeps only in-frame clones here, not all; method: immunoSEQ multiplex PCR. The sample contains 180,000 or so clones, around 80% of which appear only once. The sample comprised peripheral blood. The receptor source for this set is a woman between 65 and 79 years old with COVID-19, enrolled during active disease.

The CDR3 DNA is TGTGCCAGCGGGAAGACTAGCCCCCCTGAGCAGTTCTTC. Its translation: CASGKTSPPEQFF. The rearrangement uses TRBV2 and TRBJ2-1; 7 bases agree with TRBD2. The V segment lost 8 bases and the J segment 9 bases; nucleotides outside the gene matches: 10. This CDR3 has 13 residues. Germline V lookup: CDR1 SNHLY, CDR2 FYNNEI.

CDR3 in DNA: TGTGCCAGCAGGCCTGACCCCCGGGGGACAGGGGGCCATGGCTACACCTTC. Amino acid sequence: CASRPDPRGTGGHGYTF. The genes are TRBV27 and TRBJ1-2, with 12 bases lining up with TRBD1. The CDR3 has 17 residues. Looked up from germline, CDR1 is MNHEY and CDR2 is SMNVEV (reference sequence). The junction had 14 bases not matched to a gene; V was cut back by 6 bases and J by 6 bases.

This clone was counted ten times or more. The chain has TRBV27 and TRBJ1-5; 7 nucleotides align to TRBD1. The CDR3 length is 17 residues. Germline values: CDR1 MNHEY, CDR2 SMNVEV (reference sequence). Trimming cost V 5 bases and J 0 bases; bases outside gene matches: 10. The CDR3 DNA is TGTGCCAGCAGTCCAAGGACAGGCCTATATAGCAATCAGCCCCAGCATTTT. Translated, it gives CASSPRTGLYSNQPQHF.

The genes are TRBV7-3 and TRBJ2-1; 13 bases match TRBD2. The junction had 8 bases not matched to a gene; V was cut back by 6 bases and J by 9 bases. Germline V gene data show CDR1 as SGHTA and CDR2 as FQGTGA. The CDR3 consists of 15 residues. The CDR3 coding sequence is TGTGCCAGCAGTTTACTAGCGGGGGGGCGCAGTGAGCAGTTCTTC. Residues: CASSLLAGGRSEQFF.

This clone was observed a handful of times. The chain joins TRBV6-5 to TRBJ2-7; tentatively, D is TRBD1 (7 bases). CDR3 length equals 14 residues. V was pared by 0 bases and J by 6 bases, with 12 bases between. The germline CDR1 and CDR2 sequences are MNHEY and SVGAGI. CDR3 coding DNA: TGTGCCAGCAGTTACTCGCCAGGGGGGACCGAGCAGTACTTC. Residues: CASSYSPGGTEQYF.

The chain couples TRBV5-8 to TRBJ1-3; unclear D gene. V lost 7 bases, J lost 6 bases, and 14 bases lay in between. This CDR3 comprises 13 residues. Germline V gene lookup returns CDR1 SGHTS and CDR2 YDEGEE. The CDR3 DNA reads as TGTGCCAGCGGGCCGATTCACGCAAACACCATATATTTT. Its protein is CASGPIHANTIYF.

The chain employs TRBV2 and TRBJ2-1; 9 bases line up with TRBD1. The germline gives CDR1 SNHLY, CDR2 FYNNEI. CDR3 length: 14 residues. With V trimmed by 6 bases and J by 4 bases, 4 bases remained unmatched. Here the CDR3 reads CASSAGQGYNEQFF. The CDR3 DNA reads as TGTGCCAGCAGCGCCGGACAGGGGTACAATGAGCAGTTCTTC.

The rearrangement joins TRBV6-5 to TRBJ1-6; 7 bases map to TRBD1. The ends lost 6 bases at V and 7 bases at J; junction bases unmatched: 9. Germline V gene lookup returns CDR1 MNHEY and CDR2 SVGAGI. This CDR3 is built from 15 residues. The CDR3 DNA is TGTGCCAGCAGAACAAGGACAGGTGTGAATTCACCCCTCCACTTT. Its translation is CASRTRTGVNSPLHF.

This clone was detected ten times or more. A junction end diverges from the germline sequence, so it may reflect a read error. The genes are TRBV7-7 and TRBJ2-2; TRBD2 matches at 10 bases. CDR1 SSHAT and CDR2 FNYEAQ come from the germline V gene (reference sequence). The CDR3 length is 16 residues. The CDR3 sequence: CASSLGTLAGAGELFF. CDR3 DNA sequence: TGTGCTAGCAGCTTAGGTACCCTAGCGGGAGCCGGGGAGCTGTTTTTT.